A selection of T cell receptor beta chains follows, all from one sample in a study of T cells after yellow fever vaccination. One entry per CDR3 protein, called by TCRdb with MiXCR from the 5' RACE reads. The sample lists 200,000 to 250,000 distinct CDR3 sequences; about 3% were seen once. The sample here was CD4+ T cells sorted from PBMCs, taken 10 days after the yellow fever booster vaccination. The source is a young man who received the YFV17D yellow fever vaccine. CDR3s include the opening cysteine and the closing phenylalanine or tryptophan. The D gene is left open where the match is weak. A row's size may be missing; if present it is once, few, many or a size class.

TRBJ1-5 - TRBV5-6 TRBD1 TGTGCCAGCAGCGCCAGGGGGCGTATAGAGCCCCAGCATTTT CASSARGRIEPQHF
TRBJ2-5 - TRBV12-3/TRBV12-4 TRBD2 TGTGCCAGCAGTCGGGGGGGCAGCGGAGGAGAGACCCAGTACTTC CASSRGGSGGETQYF
TRBJ1-4 - TRBV5-5 - TGTGCCAGCAGCTTACGCGGGGGCGTCATAGATGAAAAACTGTTTTTT CASSLRGGVIDEKLFF
TRBJ2-3 many TRBV28 - TGTGCCAGCAGTATCGACAGCGTGGATACGCAGTATTTT CASSIDSVDTQYF
TRBJ2-3 many TRBV7-2 - TGTGCCAGCAGCTTAGTGAGGGCCGGGGATACGCAGTATTTT CASSLVRAGDTQYF
TRBJ1-1 few TRBV20-1 TRBD1 TGCAGTGCGGACAGGGGAAGAAGCACTGAAGCTTTCTTT CSADRGRSTEAFF
TRBJ2-7 many TRBV20-1 TRBD2 TGCAGTGCTAGATTGACTAGCGGGGGGGCTGAGCAGTACTTC CSARLTSGGAEQYF
TRBJ1-2 - TRBV27 - TGTGCCAGCAGTTTATCGCCATCTAGGGACTATGGCTACACCTTC CASSLSPSRDYGYTF
TRBJ2-2 - TRBV5-4 - TGTGCCAGCAGCTTGGCCGGGCCTCTCTTAGGGGAGCTGTTTTTT CASSLAGPLLGELFF
TRBJ2-3 - TRBV7-2 TRBD1 TGTGCCAGCAGCCCGGTTGTGGGGACAGTGAGCACAGATACGCAGTATTTT CASSPVVGTVSTDTQYF
TRBJ1-2 many TRBV12-3/TRBV12-4 - TGTGCCAGCAGTTTATATGGCTACACCTTC CASSLYGYTF
TRBJ1-1 - TRBV30 - TGTGCCTGGGACGGTTTGAACACTGAAGCTTTCTTT CAWDGLNTEAFF
TRBJ1-3 many TRBV6-1 TRBD1 TGTGCCAGCAGATTCAGACCGGGACAGGGGATCTCTGGAAACACCATATATTTT CASRFRPGQGISGNTIYF
TRBJ2-2 few TRBV12-3/TRBV12-4 - TGTGCCAGCAGTTTAGCCTCGCTACCCGGGGAGCTGTTTTTT CASSLASLPGELFF
TRBJ2-4 many TRBV5-1 TRBD2 TGCGCCAGCAGCCCACCGGGGGGTCTTCAAAACATTCAGTACTTC CASSPPGGLQNIQYF
TRBJ2-2 few TRBV12-3/TRBV12-4 TRBD1 TGTGCCAGCAGTTTTCAGGGGGCGATTGGGGAGCTGTTTTTT CASSFQGAIGELFF
TRBJ2-3 many TRBV7-2 TRBD2 TGTGCCAGCAGCTTAGGGTCTAGCGGGGGCGGTACGCAGTATTTT CASSLGSSGGGTQYF
TRBJ2-5 - TRBV5-1 - TGCGCCAGCAGCGGGGGGCAGGGGAATCAAGAGACCCAGTACTTC CASSGGQGNQETQYF
TRBJ2-6 many TRBV5-1 - TGCGCCAGCAGCTTGGACGTGGCGGGGTCTGGGGCCAACGTCCTGACTTTC CASSLDVAGSGANVLTF
TRBJ1-1 many TRBV3-1 - TGTGCCAGCAGCCAAGCACGGACCGGGAAAGCTTTCTTT CASSQARTGKAFF
TRBJ1-4 - TRBV2 - TGTGCCAGCAGTGGGCGACGAGGGGAAAAACTGTTTTTT CASSGRRGEKLFF
TRBJ1-2 many TRBV28 TRBD1 TGTGCCAGCAGTGCCGCTACTCAGACAGGGATCAACTATGGCTACACCTTC CASSAATQTGINYGYTF
TRBJ2-2 - TRBV11-2 TRBD1 TGTGCCAGCAGAACCGGACAGGGGAGGACCGGGGAGCTGTTTTTT CASRTGQGRTGELFF
TRBJ1-5 few TRBV2 - TGTGCCAGCAGTGAAGGAGTTCCCAATCAGCCCCAGCATTTT CASSEGVPNQPQHF
TRBJ1-6 - TRBV16 - TGTGCCAGCAGCCGTGGGGGTTCGCCCCTCCACTTT CASSRGGSPLHF
TRBJ2-3 many TRBV7-3 TRBD2 TGTGCCAGCGGCCTGGCGGGGGGGAACACAGATACGCAGTATTTT CASGLAGGNTDTQYF
TRBJ1-1 many TRBV20-1 - TGCAGTGCTACCCCCTTGACCGCGGGGACTGAAGCTTTCTTT CSATPLTAGTEAFF
TRBJ2-1 many TRBV18 - TGTGCCAGCTCACCATCCCCGACTAACGATGAGCAGTTCTTC CASSPSPTNDEQFF
TRBJ1-2 many TRBV9 - TGTGCCAGCAGCGTCAGTGGCGACGGGAACTATGGCTACACCTTC CASSVSGDGNYGYTF
TRBJ1-2 few TRBV12-3/TRBV12-4 - TGTGCCAGCAGTTTAGCGCAAAATACAGGGATAAACTATGGCTACACCTTC CASSLAQNTGINYGYTF
TRBJ2-7 many TRBV25-1 - TGTGCCAGCAGTGAAAGCACCAGGGGAGGCTACGAGCAGTACTTC CASSESTRGGYEQYF
TRBJ2-3 few TRBV5-1 - TGCGCCAGCAGCTTGGCAGTGGGGACAGATACGCAGTATTTT CASSLAVGTDTQYF
TRBJ1-6 many TRBV9 - TGTGCCAGCAGCGTAGCTCCGGGACCGACCAATTCACCCCTCCACTTT CASSVAPGPTNSPLHF
TRBJ2-3 many TRBV7-2 TRBD1 TGTGCCAGCAGGTCACAGGGGTTAGATACGCAGTATTTT CASRSQGLDTQYF
TRBJ1-1 - TRBV15 TRBD1 TGTGCCACCAGCAGACAGGGGGACACTGAAGCTTTCTTT CATSRQGDTEAFF
TRBJ2-3 many TRBV24-1 - TGTGCCACCAGTGATTTGGGGCGAGGTTCCACAGATACGCAGTATTTT CATSDLGRGSTDTQYF
TRBJ1-1 many TRBV7-9 - TGTGCCAGCAGCCGGGGGGCGGGGGCTGAAGCTTTCTTT CASSRGAGAEAFF
TRBJ2-2 - TRBV3-1 - TGTGCCAGCAGCCTAGTCGTCAGTACAAACACCGGGGAGCTGTTTTTT CASSLVVSTNTGELFF
TRBJ1-2 few TRBV12-3/TRBV12-4 TRBD1 TGTGCCAGCAGTTCAAGACAGGGGTACTATGGCTACACCTTC CASSSRQGYYGYTF
TRBJ2-3 few TRBV5-6 - TGTGCCAGCAGCTTGCGACTCATGATAGGCACAGATACGCAGTATTTT CASSLRLMIGTDTQYF
TRBJ2-4 few TRBV4-3 TRBD2 TGCGCCAGCAGCCACGGAACTAGCGGGGGGGCCCTCCCCTCAGCCAAAAACATTCAGTACTTC CASSHGTSGGALPSAKNIQYF
TRBJ2-7 many TRBV5-5 - TGTGCCAGCAGCTCTTACGAGTACGAGCAGTACTTC CASSSYEYEQYF
TRBJ1-1 many TRBV6-5 TRBD1 TGTGCCAGCAGTTCCCTCAGGGGGCGCGGGTCGAACACTGAAGCTTTCTTT CASSSLRGRGSNTEAFF
TRBJ1-2 - TRBV20-1 - TGCAGTGCTTCGACCACAGCTAACTATGGCTACACCTTC CSASTTANYGYTF
TRBJ2-7 many TRBV12-3/TRBV12-4 - TGTGCCAGCCGCCCATCAGGCGTCTACGAGCAGTACTTC CASRPSGVYEQYF
TRBJ2-3 - TRBV9 - TGTGCCAGCAGCGCCTCCCGTCTCGGGGCTTTCACAGATACGCAGTATTTT CASSASRLGAFTDTQYF
TRBJ1-4 many TRBV5-1 - TGCGCCACCTCAAAGGGGGGGATTGATGAAAAACTGTTTTTT CATSKGGIDEKLFF
TRBJ2-7 few TRBV6-1 - TGTGCCAGCCGTGGAGTCTACGAGCAGTACTTC CASRGVYEQYF
TRBJ2-5 many TRBV12-3/TRBV12-4 - TGTGCCAGCAGTTTAGCGCTTAGGGACGAGACCCAGTACTTC CASSLALRDETQYF
TRBJ1-2 many TRBV6-2/TRBV6-3 - TGTGCCAGCAGTGGACAGAGCCTAGGCTATGGCTACACCTTC CASSGQSLGYGYTF
TRBJ2-2 many TRBV7-9 - TGTGCCAGCAGCTTCCCCCTTATCGCGAACACCGGGGAGCTGTTTTTT CASSFPLIANTGELFF
TRBJ2-5 few TRBV6-2/TRBV6-3 - TGTGCCAGCAGAGAGGGGTGGTACCAAGAGACCCAGTACTTC CASREGWYQETQYF
TRBJ2-6 few TRBV20-1 - TGCAGTGCTAGGGGGGACCTTTCTGGGGCCAACGTCCTGACTTTC CSARGDLSGANVLTF
TRBJ2-1 many TRBV18 - TGTGCCAGCTCACCTTCAGGGGCCGGAACGTACAATGAGCAGTTCTTC CASSPSGAGTYNEQFF
TRBJ2-5 - TRBV5-1 TRBD2 TGCGCCAGCAGCCTGAATAGCGGGGGGGCCTTGGAGACCCAGTACTTC CASSLNSGGALETQYF